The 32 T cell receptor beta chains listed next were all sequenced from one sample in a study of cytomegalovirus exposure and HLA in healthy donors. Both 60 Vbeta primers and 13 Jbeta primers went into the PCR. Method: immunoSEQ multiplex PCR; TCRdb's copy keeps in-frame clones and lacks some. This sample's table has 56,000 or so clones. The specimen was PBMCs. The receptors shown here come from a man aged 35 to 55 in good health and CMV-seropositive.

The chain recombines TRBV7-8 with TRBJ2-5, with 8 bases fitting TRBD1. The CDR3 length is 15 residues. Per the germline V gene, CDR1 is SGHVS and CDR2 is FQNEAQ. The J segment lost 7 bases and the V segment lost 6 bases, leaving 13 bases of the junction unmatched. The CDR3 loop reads CASRRGQDPAGTQYF. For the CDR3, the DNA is TGTGCCAGCAGGAGGGGACAGGACCCCGCGGGGACCCAGTACTTC.

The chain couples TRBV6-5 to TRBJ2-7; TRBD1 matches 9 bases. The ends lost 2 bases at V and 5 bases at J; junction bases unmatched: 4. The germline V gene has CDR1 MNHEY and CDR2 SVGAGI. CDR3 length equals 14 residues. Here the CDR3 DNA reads TGTGCCAGCAGTTACGGGACAGGGTATCACGAGCAGTACTTC. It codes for CASSYGTGYHEQYF.

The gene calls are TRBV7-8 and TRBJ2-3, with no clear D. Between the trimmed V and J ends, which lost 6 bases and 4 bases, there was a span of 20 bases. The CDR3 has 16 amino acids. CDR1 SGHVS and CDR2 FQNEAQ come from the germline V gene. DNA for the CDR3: TGTGCCAGCAGGTTAACCGCGCCCCTCCCCGCAGATACGCAGTATTTT. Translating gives CASRLTAPLPADTQYF.

This chain's CDR3 is CASSYEGGGFNEKLFF. The CDR3 bases are TGTGCCAGCAGTTACGAAGGGGGGGGATTCAATGAAAAACTGTTTTTT. The gene calls are TRBV6-6 and TRBJ1-4; weak D call: TRBD1 (6 bases). V lost 2 bases and J 5 bases, leaving 15 bases between the germline ends. Germline assignment: CDR1 MNHNY and CDR2 SVGAGI (reference sequence). This CDR3 region has 16 residues.

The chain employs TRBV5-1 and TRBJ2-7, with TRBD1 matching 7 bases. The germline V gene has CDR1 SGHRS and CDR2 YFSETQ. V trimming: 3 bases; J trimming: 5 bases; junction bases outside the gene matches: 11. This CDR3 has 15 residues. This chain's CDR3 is CASSSPQGLEDEQYF. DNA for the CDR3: TGCGCCAGCAGCTCCCCACAGGGGCTGGAGGACGAGCAGTACTTC.

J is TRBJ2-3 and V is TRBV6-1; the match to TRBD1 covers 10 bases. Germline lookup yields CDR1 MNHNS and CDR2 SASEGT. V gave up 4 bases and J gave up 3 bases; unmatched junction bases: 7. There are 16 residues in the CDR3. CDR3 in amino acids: CASSGPGQGWTDTQYF. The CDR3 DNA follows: TGTGCCAGCAGTGGACCGGGACAGGGGTGGACAGATACGCAGTATTTT.

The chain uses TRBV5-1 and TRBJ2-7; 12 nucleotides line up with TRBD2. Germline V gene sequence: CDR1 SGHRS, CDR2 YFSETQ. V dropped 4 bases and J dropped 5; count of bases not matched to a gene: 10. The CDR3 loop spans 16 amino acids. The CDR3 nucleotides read TGCGCCAGCAGCCCGTCGACTAGCGGGGGCACCCACGAGCAGTACTTC. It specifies CASSPSTSGGTHEQYF.

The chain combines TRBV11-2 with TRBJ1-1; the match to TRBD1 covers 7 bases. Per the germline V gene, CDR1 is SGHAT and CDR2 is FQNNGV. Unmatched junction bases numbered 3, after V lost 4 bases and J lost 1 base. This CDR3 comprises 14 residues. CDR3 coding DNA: TGTGCCAGCAGCTACCAGGGGGAGAACACTGAAGCTTTCTTT. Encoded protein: CASSYQGENTEAFF.

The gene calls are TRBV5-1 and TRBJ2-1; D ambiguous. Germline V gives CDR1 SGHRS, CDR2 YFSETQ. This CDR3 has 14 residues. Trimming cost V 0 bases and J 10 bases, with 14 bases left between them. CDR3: CASSLASTAREQFF. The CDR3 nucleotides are TGCGCCAGCAGCTTGGCCAGCACCGCCAGGGAGCAGTTCTTC.

The CDR3 sequence: CASSEWRGTGSSGNTIYF. For the CDR3, the DNA is TGTGCCAGCAGTGAATGGAGGGGGACAGGAAGCTCTGGAAACACCATATATTTT. This chain uses TRBV6-1 with TRBJ1-3, with 8 nucleotides matching TRBD1. Unmatched junction bases numbered 9, after V lost 2 bases and J lost 0 bases. Germline CDR1 is MNHNS and CDR2 is SASEGT. CDR3 size: 18 residues.

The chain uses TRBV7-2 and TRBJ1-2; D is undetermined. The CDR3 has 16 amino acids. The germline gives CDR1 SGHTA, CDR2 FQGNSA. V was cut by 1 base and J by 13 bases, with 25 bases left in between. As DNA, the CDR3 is TGTGCCAGCAGCTTAGATGACAAATGGAACATGGCTAAGTTCACCTTC. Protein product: CASSLDDKWNMAKFTF.

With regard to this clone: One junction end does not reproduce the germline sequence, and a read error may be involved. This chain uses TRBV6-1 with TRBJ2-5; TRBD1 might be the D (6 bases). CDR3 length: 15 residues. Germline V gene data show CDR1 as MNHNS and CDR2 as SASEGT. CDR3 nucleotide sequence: TGTGCCGGCAGTGAAGAGACAGGTCGCCAAGAGACCCAGTACTTC. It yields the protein CAGSEETGRQETQYF.

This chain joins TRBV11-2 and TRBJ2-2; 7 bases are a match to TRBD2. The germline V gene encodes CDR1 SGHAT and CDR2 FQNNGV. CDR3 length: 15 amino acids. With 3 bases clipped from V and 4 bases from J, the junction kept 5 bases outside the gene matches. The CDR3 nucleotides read TGTGCCAGCAGCTTGGGACTAAGGGCCACCGGGGAGCTGTTTTTT. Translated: CASSLGLRATGELFF. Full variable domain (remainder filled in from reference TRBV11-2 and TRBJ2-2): EAGVAQSPRYKIIEKRQSVAFWCNPISGHATLYWYQQILGQGPKLLIQFQNNGVVDDSQLPKDRFSAERLKGVDSTLKIQPAKLEDSAVYLCASSLGLRATGELFFGEGSRLTVL.

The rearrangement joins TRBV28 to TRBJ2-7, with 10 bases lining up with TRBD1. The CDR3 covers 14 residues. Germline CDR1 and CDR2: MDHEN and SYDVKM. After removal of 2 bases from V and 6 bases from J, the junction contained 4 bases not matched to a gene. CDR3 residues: CASSLVTGGLEQYF. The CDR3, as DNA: TGTGCCAGCAGTTTAGTGACAGGGGGCCTCGAGCAGTACTTC.

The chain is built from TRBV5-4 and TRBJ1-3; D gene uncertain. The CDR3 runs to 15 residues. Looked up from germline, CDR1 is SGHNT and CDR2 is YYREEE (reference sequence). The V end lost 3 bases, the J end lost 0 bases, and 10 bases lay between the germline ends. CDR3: CASSSQFDSGNTIYF. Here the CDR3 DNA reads TGTGCCAGCAGCTCGCAGTTTGACTCTGGAAACACCATATATTTT.

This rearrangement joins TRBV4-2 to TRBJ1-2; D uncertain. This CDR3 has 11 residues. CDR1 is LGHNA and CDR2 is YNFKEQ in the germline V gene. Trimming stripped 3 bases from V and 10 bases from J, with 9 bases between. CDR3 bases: TGTGCCAGCAGCCAGGATCGGGACTACACCTTC. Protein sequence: CASSQDRDYTF.

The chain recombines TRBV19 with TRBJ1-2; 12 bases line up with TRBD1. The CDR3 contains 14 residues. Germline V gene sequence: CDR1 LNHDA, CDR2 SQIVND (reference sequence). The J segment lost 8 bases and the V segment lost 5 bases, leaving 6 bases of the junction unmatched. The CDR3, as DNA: TGTGCCAGTAGTCCGGGACAGGGGGCGCACGGCTACACCTTC. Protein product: CASSPGQGAHGYTF.

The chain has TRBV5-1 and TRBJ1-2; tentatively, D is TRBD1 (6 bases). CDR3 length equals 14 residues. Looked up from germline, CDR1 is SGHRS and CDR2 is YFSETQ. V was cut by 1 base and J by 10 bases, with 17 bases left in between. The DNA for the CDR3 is TGCGCCAGCAGCTTGTCTCCAGGGGACCCTTTCTACACCTTC. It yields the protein CASSLSPGDPFYTF.

CDR3 region: CASSLALSGGRSEAFF. DNA for the CDR3: TGTGCCAGCAGCTTAGCGCTCAGTGGGGGGAGGAGTGAAGCTTTCTTT. The chain joins TRBV7-8 to TRBJ1-1; possibly TRBD1 for D (5 bases). Trimming stripped 0 bases from V and 7 bases from J, with 18 bases between. CDR1 and CDR2 (germline): SGHVS, FQNEAQ. This CDR3 has 16 amino acids.

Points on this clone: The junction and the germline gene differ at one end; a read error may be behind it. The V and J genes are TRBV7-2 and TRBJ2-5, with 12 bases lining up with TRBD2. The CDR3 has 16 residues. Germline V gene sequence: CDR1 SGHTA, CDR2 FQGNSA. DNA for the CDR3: TGTGCCAGCAGCGTAGCTAGCGGGGGGGCCACGGAGACCCAGTACTTC. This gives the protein CASSVASGGATETQYF.

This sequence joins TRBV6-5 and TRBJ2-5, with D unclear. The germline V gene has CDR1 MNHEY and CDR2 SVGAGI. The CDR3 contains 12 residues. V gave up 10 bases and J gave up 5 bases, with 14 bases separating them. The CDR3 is CATTSLRETQYF. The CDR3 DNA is TGTGCCACCACTTCTCTACGGGAGACCCAGTACTTC.

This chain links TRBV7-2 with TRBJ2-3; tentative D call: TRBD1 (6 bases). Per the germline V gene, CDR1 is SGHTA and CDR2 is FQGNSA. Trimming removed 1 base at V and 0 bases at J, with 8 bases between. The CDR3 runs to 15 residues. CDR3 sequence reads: CASSLEGVSTDTQYF. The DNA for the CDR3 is TGTGCCAGCAGCTTAGAGGGGGTTAGCACAGATACGCAGTATTTT.

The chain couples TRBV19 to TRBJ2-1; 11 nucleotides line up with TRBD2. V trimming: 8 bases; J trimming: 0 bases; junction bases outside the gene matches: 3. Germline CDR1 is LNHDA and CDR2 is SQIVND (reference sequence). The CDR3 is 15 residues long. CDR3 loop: CASGLAGYSYNEQFF. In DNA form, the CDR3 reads TGTGCCAGTGGACTAGCGGGCTACTCCTACAATGAGCAGTTCTTC.

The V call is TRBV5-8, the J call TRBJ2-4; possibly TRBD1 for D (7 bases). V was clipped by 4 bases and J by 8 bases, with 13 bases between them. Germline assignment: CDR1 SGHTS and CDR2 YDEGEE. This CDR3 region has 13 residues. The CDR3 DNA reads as TGTGCCAGCAGCGGAGGGGGCCGGGACATTCAGTACTTC. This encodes CASSGGGRDIQYF.

The CDR3 reads CASSPQDRENTEAFF. The CDR3 DNA reads TGTGCCAGCTCACCCCAGGACAGGGAGAACACTGAAGCTTTCTTT. The chain employs TRBV18 and TRBJ1-1; TRBD1 matches 8 bases. J lost 1 base, V lost 3 bases, and 4 bases had no gene match. The CDR3 loop spans 15 amino acids. Germline lookup yields CDR1 KGHSH and CDR2 LQKENI.

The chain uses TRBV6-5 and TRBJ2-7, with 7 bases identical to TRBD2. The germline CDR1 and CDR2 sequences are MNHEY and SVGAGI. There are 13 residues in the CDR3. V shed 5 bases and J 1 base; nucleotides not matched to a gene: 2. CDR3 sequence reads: CASSTSESYEQYF. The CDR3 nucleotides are TGTGCCAGCAGTACTAGCGAATCCTACGAGCAGTACTTC.

This CDR3 is CASSLVGRQISGANVLTF. The CDR3 coding sequence is TGCGCCAGCAGCTTGGTGGGCAGGCAAATCTCTGGGGCCAACGTCCTGACTTTC. The chain links TRBV5-1 to TRBJ2-6; D gene unclear. CDR1 and CDR2 (germline): SGHRS, YFSETQ. V lost 0 bases and J 0 bases, leaving 13 bases between the germline ends. CDR3 length: 18 amino acids.

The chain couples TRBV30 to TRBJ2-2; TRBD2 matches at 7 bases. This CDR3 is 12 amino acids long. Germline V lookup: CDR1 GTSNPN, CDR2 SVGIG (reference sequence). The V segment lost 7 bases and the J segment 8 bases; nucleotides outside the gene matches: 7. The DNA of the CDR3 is TGTGCCTTCGGACTGGGAGGGGGGGAGCTGTTTTTT. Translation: CAFGLGGGELFF.

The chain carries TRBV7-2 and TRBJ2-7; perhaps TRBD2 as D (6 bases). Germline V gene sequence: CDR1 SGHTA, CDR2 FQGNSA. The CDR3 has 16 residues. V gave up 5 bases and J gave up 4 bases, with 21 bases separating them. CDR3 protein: CASSPEAGRAHYEQYF. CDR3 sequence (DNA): TGTGCCAGCAGCCCAGAGGCGGGACGGGCTCATTACGAGCAGTACTTC.

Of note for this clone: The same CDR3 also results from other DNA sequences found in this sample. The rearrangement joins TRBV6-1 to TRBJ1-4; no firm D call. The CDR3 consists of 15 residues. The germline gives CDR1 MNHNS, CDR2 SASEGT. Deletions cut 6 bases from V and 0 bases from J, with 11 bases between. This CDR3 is CASRIDTPTNEKLFF. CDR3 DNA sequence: TGTGCCAGCAGGATCGATACTCCAACTAATGAAAAACTGTTTTTT.

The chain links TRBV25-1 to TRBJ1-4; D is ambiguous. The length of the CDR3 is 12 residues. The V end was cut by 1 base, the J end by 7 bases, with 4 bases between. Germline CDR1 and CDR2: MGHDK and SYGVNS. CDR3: CASSESGEKLFF. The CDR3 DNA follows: TGTGCCAGCAGTGAATCGGGTGAAAAACTGTTTTTT.

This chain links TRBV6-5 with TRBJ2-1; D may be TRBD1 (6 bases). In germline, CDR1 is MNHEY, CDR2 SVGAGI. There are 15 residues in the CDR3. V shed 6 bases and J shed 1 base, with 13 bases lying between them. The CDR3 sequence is CASSDTGKSYNEQFF. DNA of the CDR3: TGTGCCAGCAGCGACACAGGGAAGTCCTACAATGAGCAGTTCTTC.